This T cell receptor (beta chain) was obtained from a study of blood T cell repertoires in COVID-19. As processed by the authors: Using reference gene primer amplification, nucleated cell counts were estimated. Clones were read by immunoSEQ multiplex PCR, and TCRdb kept only the in-frame ones, dropping some. V, J and clone size are taken as reported in that table, and D and trimming were inferred from the DNA itself. This table holds about 200,000 clones, less than 85% found once. Germline V gene lookup returns CDR1 SGHVS and CDR2 FNYEAQ. This CDR3 is built from 16 residues. Deletions cut 1 base from V and 2 bases from J, with 12 bases between.

The rearrangement uses TRBV7-6 and TRBJ2-1, with D possibly being TRBD2 (5 bases). This sequence was found in a woman aged 70-85 years with acute or convalescent COVID-19. The sequencing input was peripheral blood. The CDR3 sequence is CASSLGSGRTYNEQFF. DNA of the CDR3: TGTGCCAGCAGCTTAGGATCGGGAAGGACCTACAATGAGCAGTTCTTC.